This TCR beta chain was obtained from a study of long-term antiretroviral therapy in people with HIV (dated by TCRdb to 2021 to 2024). Background on the whole study: Collection of the earliest samples took place about a decade ahead of the 2015 WHO recommendation for immediate ART, at a time when ART was typically delayed until CD4 counts fell. Whether ART initiation and durable HIV suppression were associated with changes in peripheral blood TRB repertoire composition and diversity was tested in a retrospective serial study. From 25 to 30 adults with confirmed HIV infection, the cohort provided 150 to 200 cryopreserved PBMC samples, gathered serially across a mean of around six years (range 1-12). About a third of the roughly 30 participants with HIV were female. No cross-contamination during QIAcube processing was shown when test extractions of a monoclonal T-cell line were performed alongside roughly 30 polyclonal samples.

In the case of this clone: Its binding antigen is unknown. No base-level quality is on record; no much larger clone is a single base apart.

What the authors observed across the whole study: ART initiation was associated with a significant increase in TRB diversity, but diversity stayed significantly below transplant donor controls even after long-term ART. Expanded TRB clones identified before ART initiation dominated the repertoire across all time points, though the dominance fluctuated and decreased in many PLHIV after ART. Since PBMC availability was limited, sequencing covered only the TCR beta chain, with no alpha chain pairing. Inferences about post-ART repertoire changes were limited because no data were available on ART adherence, viral resistance or therapy changes. CDR3 length ranges in HIV repertoires were narrower than in controls, and network structure suggested an antigen-experienced repertoire with only a slight naive shift after ART. Because pre-ART samples had limited cell numbers, unsorted PBMC were profiled rather than sorted CD4+ and CD8+ T cells. The samples were dated from about 2004 to 2017, and the ART regimens that were used may be less effective than current ART regimens.

To be included, a participant needed at least one PBMC sample from before ART initiation plus at least two post-ART samples. All participants with HIV were treated in the United States of America. Cryopreserved samples of roughly 0.95-10 million PBMC were thawed and washed before DNA extraction. At the time of the earliest PBMC sample for each participant with HIV, ages ranged from 23 to 54 years. PBMC samples from each participant spanned 1-4 timepoints before ART initiation and 2-8 timepoints after ART initiation, with a median of 7 samples. Serial HIV viral load, CD4+ T-cell count, ART history and demographic data were obtained for every participant. Genomic DNA was extracted from unsorted PBMC with a Qiagen kit on a QIAcube, processed in batches of 12 samples. The immunoSEQ hsTCRB v3.0 assay was used at survey level resolution for TRB variable region sequencing. A depth of roughly 35,000-55,000 T-cell genomes per sample was targeted for TRB sequencing. TRB libraries were pooled and sequenced on an Illumina MiSeq using a v3 150-cycle kit. The study's own analysis went as follows. Repertoire analysis was run in R within a reproducible Nextflow workflow that covered QC, data transformation and analysis. LymphoSeq2, an R package for exploring AIRR-Seq data, was used to implement the custom analyses. After excluding a handful of samples that yielded fewer than 5000 total TRB sequences, 150 to 200 HIV repertoires remained for analysis. Among the approximately 190 HIV repertoires that were kept, almost 60 were collected before ART initiation and over 120 were collected after ART initiation. Each repertoire was downsampled to 5000 TRB nucleotide sequences, and summary statistics were averaged across 100 downsampling iterations. TRB sequences were retained for analysis only if CDR3 regions of at least seven amino acids were present. A Shannon entropy-derived clonality score and the Gini coefficient were used to measure diversity. Repertoire networks linked the top 5000 CDR3 amino acid sequences whenever two sequences differed by an edit distance of one. Antigen specificity groups and MHC restriction were predicted for TRB CDR3 amino acid sequences with GLIPH2. To flag known associations with CMV, EBV, HIV or tissue antigens, CDR3 amino acid sequences were compared against VDJdb and McPAS-TCR. Pre-ART, post-ART and control groups were compared with Wilcoxon signed-rank tests and Holm-Bonferroni correction. In TCRdb, the immuneACCESS table is reduced to in-frame sequences with V and J assigned. These tables do not hold every clone; where another copy was compared, an unresolved V gene accounts for under half, and the others remain unexplained. D and trimming were read from the DNA, whereas the V and J calls and clone size are those reported in that table. For this sample there are about 39,000 clones; roughly nine tenths appear just once. The top ten clones comprise 4% of the sample.

V lost 4 bases and J lost 5 bases, and the count of bases not matched to a germline gene is 10. CDR1 and CDR2 are drawn from the germline V gene: LGHNA, YNFKEQ. The CDR3 has 18 amino acids, counting the end cysteine and phenylalanine. CDR3 DNA is the only sequence kept; it has 54 bases, read in frame from the first base. Sequenced here: unsorted PBMCs, sampled 1.2 years after starting antiretroviral therapy. The rearranged chain carries TRBV4-2 and TRBJ2-2; the central 13 bases match TRBD2. The receptor was derived from a woman in her 50s with HIV. CDR3 protein: CASSPSLLAGGRTGELFF. The nucleotide sequence is TGTGCCAGCAGCCCCAGTCTACTAGCGGGGGGGCGGACCGGGGAGCTGTTTTTT.